Following are 32 T cell receptor beta chains from one sample sequenced in a study of vaccination effects on CD4 cells after COVID-19. Upon completion of around ten days in culture, CD4+ T cells were isolated. BNT162b2 vaccine or mRNA-1273 vaccine was given to participants in two doses. The protocol was immunoSEQ multiplex PCR, while the TCRdb copy is restricted to in-frame clones and leaves out a portion. Here the sample spans around 69,000 clones, around 85% being singletons. These receptors' targets are unknown. This sample comprised CD4+ T cells from PBMCs cultured without peptide, obtained after COVID-19 vaccination. The origin of the receptors is a human donor who received a COVID-19 vaccine.

The J gene is TRBJ2-1, the V gene TRBV5-1; TRBD2 agrees at 12 bases. Germline V lookup: CDR1 SGHRS, CDR2 YFSETQ. The V segment lost 6 bases and the J segment 10 bases; nucleotides outside the gene matches: 5. This CDR3 is built from 13 residues. Here the CDR3 reads CASTSGGADEQFF. CDR3 DNA: TGCGCCAGCACTAGCGGGGGGGCAGACGAGCAGTTCTTC.

This chain uses TRBV12-3 or TRBV12-4 with TRBJ1-2; D not certain. CDR3 length equals 13 residues. V shed 5 bases and J shed 2 bases, with 9 bases lying between them. The CDR3 reads CASSLTENYGYTF. The DNA of the CDR3 is TGTGCCAGCAGTCTTACAGAGAACTATGGCTACACCTTC.

This rearrangement joins TRBV20-1 to TRBJ1-5; TRBD1 matches 9 bases. V gave up 3 bases and J gave up 4 bases; unmatched junction bases: 7. Per germline, CDR1 DFQATT and CDR2 SNEGSKA (reference sequence). The CDR3 is made up of 15 amino acids. CDR3 bases: TGCAGTGCTAGTCCCGGGACAGGGCTAAATCAGCCCCAGCATTTT. Translating gives CSASPGTGLNQPQHF.

The CDR3 here is CASSSTRNTGELFF. The CDR3 DNA follows: TGTGCCAGCAGCTCAACAAGGAACACCGGGGAGCTGTTTTTT. The chain combines TRBV11-2 with TRBJ2-2; no clear D gene. Germline CDR1 is SGHAT and CDR2 is FQNNGV. The germline V and J ends were trimmed by 4 bases and 1 base, with 7 bases remaining between them. The CDR3 is made up of 14 amino acids. Full variable domain (outside the CDR3, taken from reference TRBV11-2 and TRBJ2-2): EAGVAQSPRYKIIEKRQSVAFWCNPISGHATLYWYQQILGQGPKLLIQFQNNGVVDDSQLPKDRFSAERLKGVDSTLKIQPAKLEDSAVYLCASSSTRNTGELFFGEGSRLTVL.

The chain is built from TRBV11-2 and TRBJ2-5; 9 nucleotides align to TRBD2. Germline lookup yields CDR1 SGHAT and CDR2 FQNNGV. V shed 10 bases and J 4 bases; nucleotides not matched to a gene: 13. The CDR3 has 15 residues. CDR3 amino acids: CATSIAGGPGETQYF. As DNA, the CDR3 is TGTGCCACCTCTATCGCGGGGGGGCCGGGAGAGACCCAGTACTTC.

J is TRBJ2-2 and V is TRBV2; either TRBD1 or TRBD2 may fit D (6 bases each). The germline CDR1 and CDR2 sequences are SNHLY and FYNNEI. The CDR3 length is 14 residues. V was pared by 8 bases and J by 1 base, with 11 bases between. The CDR3 DNA follows: TGTGCCAGCTTAAGGGGGGAGAACACCGGGGAGCTGTTTTTT. It is translated as CASLRGENTGELFF. The entire variable domain, with the rest obtained from reference TRBV2 and TRBJ2-2, is as follows: EPEVTQTPSHQVTQMGQEVILRCVPISNHLYFYWYRQILGQKVEFLVSFYNNEISEKSEIFDDQFSVERPDGSNFTLKIRSTKLEDSAMYFCASLRGENTGELFFGEGSRLTVL.

The count of this clone is one. The chain recombines TRBV18 with TRBJ1-1, with unresolved D. The germline CDR1 and CDR2 sequences are KGHSH and LQKENI. The CDR3 runs to 15 residues. V was shortened by 2 bases and J by 3 bases, with 13 bases between the two germline ends. DNA of the CDR3: TGTGCCAGCTCACCATCTGGATTTAGTTACACTGAAGCTTTCTTT. It codes for CASSPSGFSYTEAFF. Variable domain in full (rest from reference TRBV18 and TRBJ1-1): NAGVMQNPRHLVRRRGQEARLRCSPMKGHSHVYWYRQLPEEGLKFMVYLQKENIIDESGMPKERFSAEFPKEGPSILRIQQVVRGDSAAYFCASSPSGFSYTEAFFGQGTRLTVV.

The chain uses TRBV5-4 and TRBJ2-5; the match to TRBD1 covers 7 bases. The CDR3 spans 14 residues. Germline assignment: CDR1 SGHNT and CDR2 YYREEE (reference sequence). V lost 5 bases to trimming and J lost 2 bases; unmatched junction nucleotides: 6. Here the CDR3 reads CASRRDSLQETQYF. CDR3 DNA sequence: TGTGCCAGCAGACGGGACAGCCTACAAGAGACCCAGTACTTC.

The chain couples TRBV6-2 or TRBV6-3 to TRBJ1-3; D unclear. The germline V and J ends were trimmed by 4 bases and 0 bases, with 13 bases remaining between them. Germline CDR1 reads MNHEY; CDR2 reads SVGEGT. The length of the CDR3 is 16 residues. The CDR3 sequence: CASSSGGKGSGNTIYF. The CDR3 nucleotides read TGTGCCAGCAGTTCGGGAGGGAAGGGCTCTGGAAACACCATATATTTT.

This clone was recorded only once. The CDR3 nucleotides read TGTGCCAGCAGCGTAGCAAACTCCTATAATTCACCCCTCCACTTT. This encodes CASSVANSYNSPLHF. The J gene is TRBJ1-6, the V gene TRBV9; D unclear. Germline CDR1 reads SGDLS; CDR2 reads YYNGEE. The CDR3 spans 15 residues. V lost 0 bases to trimming and J lost 0 bases, with 4 bases between them. Complete variable domain (other parts from reference TRBV9 and TRBJ1-6): DSGVTQTPKHLITATGQRVTLRCSPRSGDLSVYWYQQSLDQGLQFLIQYYNGEERAKGNILERFSAQQFPDLHSELNLSSLELGDSALYFCASSVANSYNSPLHFGNGTRLTVT.

The chain carries TRBV23-1 and TRBJ2-7, with 9 bases lining up with TRBD1. TRBV23-1 is recorded as an ORF, its role being uncertain. This CDR3 comprises 17 residues. J was trimmed by 3 bases and V by 3 bases; bases with no gene match: 12. Here the CDR3 DNA reads TGCGCCAGCAGTCAGCTAAAAGGGGACAGGGCGGTCTACGAGCAGTACGTC. This encodes CASSQLKGDRAVYEQYV.

This chain links TRBV6-5 with TRBJ1-4; D unresolved. The CDR3 is made up of 13 amino acids. CDR1 MNHEY and CDR2 SVGAGI come from the germline V gene. V lost 2 bases and J lost 10, with 11 bases in between. In nucleotides, the CDR3 is TGTGCCAGCAGTTACCCCGACTCAGTAAAACTGTTTTTT. Residues: CASSYPDSVKLFF.

A few counts support this clone. The chain uses TRBV18 and TRBJ2-1; D is unresolved. Germline values: CDR1 KGHSH, CDR2 LQKENI. CDR3 size: 13 residues. The V and J ends lost 3 bases and 4 bases respectively, with 7 bases between them. CDR3: CASSPVGYNEQFF. CDR3 nucleotides: TGTGCCAGCTCACCCGTAGGGTACAATGAGCAGTTCTTC.

The chain recombines TRBV29-1 with TRBJ2-1, with D uncertain. The V and J ends lost 5 bases and 3 bases respectively, with 11 bases between them. Germline V gene sequence: CDR1 SQVTM, CDR2 ANQGSEA. The CDR3 runs 13 residues. The chain's CDR3 is CSVWQVFYNEQFF. The CDR3 DNA reads as TGCAGCGTTTGGCAGGTTTTCTACAATGAGCAGTTCTTC.

This chain connects TRBV7-3 to TRBJ2-3, with D maybe TRBD1 (5 bases). Germline CDR1 and CDR2: SGHTA and FQGTGA. The CDR3 spans 13 residues. Between the trimmed V and J ends, which lost 2 bases and 3 bases, there was a span of 6 bases. Here the CDR3 reads CASSLRQTDTQYF. The CDR3 DNA follows: TGTGCCAGCAGCTTACGACAGACAGATACGCAGTATTTT. Using reference TRBV7-3 and TRBJ2-3 for the parts outside the CDR3, the full variable domain is GAGVSQTPSNKVTEKGKYVELRCDPISGHTALYWYRQSLGQGPEFLIYFQGTGAADDSGLPNDRFFAVRPEGSVSTLKIQRTERGDSAVYLCASSLRQTDTQYFGPGTRLTVL.

The chain links TRBV7-3 to TRBJ2-5; D unresolved. This CDR3 comprises 13 residues. CDR1 and CDR2 from the germline V gene are SGHTA and FQGTGA. The germline V and J ends were trimmed by 3 bases and 1 base, with 6 bases remaining between them. The CDR3: CASSLAVQETQYF. The CDR3 coding sequence is TGTGCCAGCAGCTTGGCCGTCCAAGAGACCCAGTACTTC.

V and J are TRBV7-3 and TRBJ2-1; D may correspond to TRBD1 or TRBD2 (5 bases each). There are 14 residues in the CDR3. Germline V gene sequence: CDR1 SGHTA, CDR2 FQGTGA. Trimming took off 0 bases at V and 6 bases at J, with 9 bases between the two ends. The CDR3 region is CASSLTGTVNEQFF. CDR3 nucleotide sequence: TGTGCCAGCAGCTTAACAGGGACGGTCAATGAGCAGTTCTTC. Full variable domain (outside the CDR3, taken from reference TRBV7-3 and TRBJ2-1): GAGVSQTPSNKVTEKGKYVELRCDPISGHTALYWYRQSLGQGPEFLIYFQGTGAADDSGLPNDRFFAVRPEGSVSTLKIQRTERGDSAVYLCASSLTGTVNEQFFGPGTRLTVL.

CDR3 in amino acids: CASSIIRSSGNTIYF. In DNA, the CDR3 is TGTGCCAGTAGTATTATCAGGAGCTCTGGAAACACCATATATTTT. The chain couples TRBV19 to TRBJ1-3, with no clear D. The V and J ends lost 3 bases and 0 bases respectively, with 9 bases between them. Germline V lookup: CDR1 LNHDA, CDR2 SQIVND (reference sequence). CDR3 length equals 15 residues.

The count of this clone is one. The chain uses TRBV29-1 and TRBJ2-5; D could derive from TRBD1 or TRBD2 (5 bases each). The germline CDR1 and CDR2 sequences are SQVTM and ANQGSEA. V lost 4 bases and J lost 2, with 11 bases in between. This CDR3 has 13 residues. The CDR3 DNA follows: TGCAGCGTTGCATTCGGGACGCAAGAGACCCAGTACTTC. It codes for CSVAFGTQETQYF.

In DNA form, the CDR3 reads TGTGCCAGCAGTGAAGAACAGAACACCGGGGAGCTGTTTTTT. Amino acid sequence: CASSEEQNTGELFF. The rearrangement joins TRBV2 to TRBJ2-2, with D hard to call. The CDR3 length is 14 residues. Germline V gene data show CDR1 as SNHLY and CDR2 as FYNNEI. Trimming took off 1 base at V and 1 base at J, with 4 bases between the two ends.

This rearrangement joins TRBV3-1 (or the pseudogene TRBV3-2) to TRBJ2-5; D remains unclear. The CDR3 is 15 amino acids. Germline-derived CDR1 and CDR2 are LGHDT and YNNKEL (reference sequence). The V and J ends lost 4 bases and 6 bases respectively, with 18 bases between them. The CDR3, as DNA: TGTGCCAGCAGCCTGGTTCGGACCGCCTTTAAGACCCAGTACTTC. Translated, it gives CASSLVRTAFKTQYF.

The chain has TRBV5-4 and TRBJ2-3, with 10 bases aligning to TRBD2. Germline-derived CDR1 and CDR2 are SGHNT and YYREEE (reference sequence). Germline trimming cut 4 bases from V and 3 bases from J; bases unmatched to any gene: 5. The CDR3 sequence is 15 residues long. CDR3 DNA: TGTGCCAGCAGCCGAATTAGCGGGGGGACAGATACGCAGTATTTT. The encoded protein is CASSRISGGTDTQYF.

The V call is TRBV11-2, the J call TRBJ2-2, with no clear D. The CDR3 consists of 14 residues. Per the germline V gene, CDR1 is SGHAT and CDR2 is FQNNGV. The ends were cut back, 0 bases at V and 1 base at J, with 3 bases in the middle. CDR3 DNA sequence: TGTGCCAGCAGCTTAGAAGGGAACACCGGGGAGCTGTTTTTT. It encodes CASSLEGNTGELFF. The full variable domain, completed using reference TRBV11-2 and TRBJ2-2, is EAGVAQSPRYKIIEKRQSVAFWCNPISGHATLYWYQQILGQGPKLLIQFQNNGVVDDSQLPKDRFSAERLKGVDSTLKIQPAKLEDSAVYLCASSLEGNTGELFFGEGSRLTVL.

This chain connects TRBV11-2 to TRBJ1-5; no clear D gene. Germline V gene sequence: CDR1 SGHAT, CDR2 FQNNGV. CDR3 length equals 15 residues. V was shortened by 5 bases and J by 1 base, with 12 bases between the two germline ends. The CDR3 DNA is TGTGCCAGCAGCGAGAATGCGATGAGCAATCAGCCCCAGCATTTT. Translated, it gives CASSENAMSNQPQHF.

CDR3 sequence reads: CASSHRIAGDTDTQYF. The CDR3 bases are TGTGCCAGCAGTCATCGGATAGCGGGGGACACAGATACGCAGTATTTT. This chain connects TRBV28 to TRBJ2-3, with TRBD2 identical over 9 bases. The V gene's germline CDR1 is MDHEN and CDR2 SYDVKM. Trimming cost V 5 bases and J 2 bases; bases outside gene matches: 8. The CDR3 is 16 amino acids. The whole variable domain, remainder taken from reference TRBV28 and TRBJ2-3, is DVKVTQSSRYLVKRTGEKVFLECVQDMDHENMFWYRQDPGLGLRLIYFSYDVKMKEKGDIPEGYSVSREKKERFSLILESASTNQTSMYLCASSHRIAGDTDTQYFGPGTRLTVL.

This clone was seen only a few times. The chain joins TRBV29-1 to TRBJ1-1; D is uncertain. The CDR3 totals 11 residues. Germline V gene sequence: CDR1 SQVTM, CDR2 ANQGSEA. CDR3 loop: CRITIGTEAFF. CDR3 in DNA: TGCAGAATCACGATTGGCACTGAAGCTTTCTTT.

The chain is built from TRBV30 and TRBJ1-5; D is unclear. V lost 0 bases and J lost 1, with 7 bases in between. The CDR3 contains 14 residues. Germline loops: CDR1 GTSNPN, CDR2 SVGIG (reference sequence). In DNA, the CDR3 is TGTGCCTGGAGTGTACAGTGGAGCAATCAGCCCCAGCATTTT. Amino acids: CAWSVQWSNQPQHF.

The V and J genes are TRBV12-3 or TRBV12-4 and TRBJ1-3; D unclear. Trimming left V 4 bases short and J 6 bases short, with 7 bases between. This CDR3 comprises 12 residues. The CDR3 DNA reads as TGTGCCAGCAGTTCCCGCATAAACACCATATATTTT. Encoded protein: CASSSRINTIYF.

CDR3 nucleotide sequence: TGTGCCACCCGACTTGGGGGGGCGGAAGTCACTGAAGCTTTCTTT. Translating it yields CATRLGGAEVTEAFF. The V gene is TRBV10-3, the J gene TRBJ1-1, with D perhaps matching TRBD1 (6 bases). Germline lookup yields CDR1 ENHRY and CDR2 SYGVKD. This CDR3 region has 15 residues. The germline V and J ends were trimmed by 10 bases and 4 bases, with 22 bases remaining between them.

The J gene is TRBJ2-5, the V gene TRBV2; D uncertain. This CDR3 is built from 12 residues. The germline gives CDR1 SNHLY, CDR2 FYNNEI. V lost 8 bases and J lost 4, with 11 bases in between. Written as DNA, the CDR3 is TGTGCCAGCCGCGAGGATCGAGAGACCCAGTACTTC. Residues: CASREDRETQYF.

The rearrangement joins TRBV25-1 to TRBJ2-1; 13 nucleotides align to TRBD2. V trimming: 7 bases; J trimming: 4 bases; junction bases outside the gene matches: 7. CDR1 MGHDK and CDR2 SYGVNS come from the germline V gene. This CDR3 is built from 16 residues. In DNA, the CDR3 is TGTGCCAGCACAGAACTAGCGGGGGGGACGTACAATGAGCAGTTCTTC. Its protein is CASTELAGGTYNEQFF.

This chain links TRBV5-6 with TRBJ1-2; 7 bases fit TRBD1. The CDR3 has 15 amino acids. Germline CDR1 and CDR2: SGHDT and YYEEEE. Trimming removed 0 bases from V and 4 bases from J; junction bases left unmatched: 6. The CDR3 protein is CASSLGARGFYGYTF. Written as DNA, the CDR3 is TGTGCCAGCAGCTTGGGGGCCAGGGGGTTCTATGGCTACACCTTC.